This T cell receptor beta chain was sequenced for a study of Ad26.COV2.S vaccination and SARS-CoV-2 variants. Overall study context: Ad26.COV2.S given intramuscularly, once or twice 56 days apart.

Specified treatment: about 20 received Ad26.COV2.S at low or high dose, single or two shots; about 5 received placebo; per-sample allocation not given. Collection of the samples took place on day 63 after the first injection of vaccine or placebo. Donation came from an adult in Boston who was aged 18-55 years. Concerning this clone: Its antigen is unknown.

Method: immunoSEQ multiplex PCR; TCRdb's copy keeps in-frame clones and lacks some. This table holds some 340,000 clones, 85% found once. Germline V gives CDR1 KGHDR, CDR2 SFDVKD. This CDR3 contains 16 residues. V lost 4 bases and J lost 3, with 15 bases in between. Findings of the study overall: Possibly, TCR breadth and depth analyses underestimated total T cell responses. The breadth of spike-specific CD8+ and CD4+ T cell responses after vaccination was reportedly substantial.

This material consisted of peripheral blood, taken in a trial of Ad26.COV2.S vaccine versus placebo. This TCR came from a person aged 18-60 years who received the Ad26.COV2.S COVID-19 vaccine or a placebo. The chain couples TRBV24-1 to TRBJ1-5; D is perhaps TRBD1 (5 bases). The CDR3 loop reads CATSESQGPPNQPQHF. CDR3 coding DNA: TGTGCCACCAGTGAGTCTCAGGGCCCTCCCAATCAGCCCCAGCATTTT.